This T cell receptor beta chain was documented in a study of radiotherapy plus CTLA-4 blockade in lung cancer. Whole-study context: Objective responses occurred in 15% to 20% of patients; approximately 33% had disease control.

V shed 5 bases and J 2 bases; nucleotides not matched to a gene: 4. CDR1 is MNHEY and CDR2 is SVGAGI in the germline V gene. CDR3 size: 15 residues. Sequencing was performed with immunoSEQ multiplex PCR; in TCRdb, only in-frame clones are kept and a portion is missing. The table shows some 110,000 clones, with about 80% occurring only once. Overall study findings and caveats: Some TCR clones had been derived from tumors. These clones expanded in peripheral blood after radiotherapy plus ipilimumab.

Focal radiation plus CTLA-4 blockade with ipilimumab was given to patients with chemo-refractory metastatic non-small-cell lung cancer. Concerning this clone: Its specificity is not known.

The TCR sequence derives from a human donor with non-small cell lung cancer that progressed on radiotherapy plus ipilimumab. Some clones in this sample may be carry-over from other donors' samples. The V gene is TRBV6-5, the J gene TRBJ2-7; 12 nucleotides agree with TRBD2. The sequencing here drew on peripheral blood, taken from a patient treated with radiotherapy plus ipilimumab. CDR3 nucleotides: TGTGCCAGCAGTCGAGGACTAGCGGGACCCTACGAGCAGTACTTC. Protein product: CASSRGLAGPYEQYF.